One and the same sample provided the 8 T cell receptor beta chains below, sequenced in a study of blood T cell repertoires in COVID-19 (dated by TCRdb to 2020 to 2022). Receptors were amplified or captured by the immunoSEQ multiplex PCR assay. Sourced from immuneACCESS, this table was stored by TCRdb with only in-frame sequences that have V and J called. A share of the clones is absent; for the studies checked, an unresolved V gene accounts for under half, and the remainder has no known explanation. The sample table shows about 140,000 clones, and more than 70% are seen once. More than 9% of the sample belongs to the ten largest clones. The specimen was peripheral blood. Source of these receptors: a middle-aged man with active or convalescent COVID-19.

The J gene is TRBJ2-4, the V gene TRBV12-2; the D call in the table, TRBD1, was not verified against the DNA. TRBV12-2 is recorded as a pseudogene. The CDR3 consists of 15 residues. The CDR3 coding sequence is TGTGCAAGTCGCAACCGCAGGGGGCGAAAAAACATTCAGTACTTC. It specifies CASRNRRGRKNIQYF.

There are many counts of this clone. The V and J genes are TRBV25-1 and TRBJ2-7, with 10 bases lining up with TRBD1. The CDR3 contains 14 residues. V was clipped by 6 bases and J by 2 bases; unmatched bases: 4. Germline V gives CDR1 MGHDK, CDR2 SYGVNS. The CDR3 loop is CASRETGGPYEQYF. The CDR3, as DNA: TGTGCCAGCAGAGAGACAGGGGGCCCCTACGAGCAGTACTTC.

The chain joins TRBV5-1 to TRBJ1-6; TRBD1 aligns across 7 bases. Germline V gene sequence: CDR1 SGHRS, CDR2 YFSETQ. Trimming took 0 bases from V and 7 from J; bases not matched to a gene: 7. This CDR3 comprises 16 residues. The CDR3 loop is CASSLAVAGGNSPLHF. CDR3 DNA sequence: TGCGCCAGCAGCTTGGCCGTGGCAGGGGGAAATTCACCCCTCCACTTT.

This clone occurred once. V usage is TRBV27 and J usage is TRBJ2-3; 11 nucleotides line up with TRBD1. This CDR3 comprises 15 residues. Per the germline V gene, CDR1 is MNHEY and CDR2 is SMNVEV (reference sequence). V lost 4 bases and J lost 4; bases outside the gene matches: 4. The CDR3 is CASSSGTGGADTQYF. As DNA, the CDR3 is TGTGCCAGCAGTTCCGGGACAGGGGGTGCAGATACGCAGTATTTT.

This clone was seen just once. This rearrangement joins TRBV19 to TRBJ2-7, with 11 bases lining up with TRBD1. From germline, CDR1 is LNHDA and CDR2 SQIVND (reference sequence). This CDR3 region has 15 residues. V trimming: 5 bases; J trimming: 4 bases; junction bases outside the gene matches: 7. The CDR3 region has the DNA TGTGCCAGTAGTCTTTCCTGGGACAGGGGGTACGAGCAGTACTTC. Encoded protein: CASSLSWDRGYEQYF. Full variable domain (missing parts from reference TRBV19 and TRBJ2-7): DGGITQSPKYLFRKEGQNVTLSCEQNLNHDAMYWYRQDPGQGLRLIYYSQIVNDFQKGDIAEGYSVSREKKESFPLTVTSAQKNPTAFYLCASSLSWDRGYEQYFGPGTRLTVT.

In DNA, the CDR3 is TGCGCCAGCAGTGACGAGCGGACGCAGTATTTT. Translating gives CASSDERTQYF. The chain couples TRBV10-2 to TRBJ2-3; possible D gene TRBD2, 5 bases. V dropped 3 bases and J dropped 9 bases, with 7 bases sitting between them. The CDR3 length is 11 residues. Looked up from germline, CDR1 is WSHSY and CDR2 is SAAADI.

Concerning this clone itself: This sample includes further DNA sequences coding for the same CDR3. This chain links TRBV5-4 with TRBJ2-1; 9 bases are a match to TRBD1. CDR3 length: 15 amino acids. Germline CDR1 SGHNT, CDR2 YYREEE (reference sequence). The ends lost 5 bases at V and 1 base at J; junction bases unmatched: 4. The CDR3 reads CASSSDRGSYNEQFF. CDR3 coding DNA: TGTGCCAGCAGTTCCGACAGGGGGTCCTACAATGAGCAGTTCTTC. The whole variable domain, remainder taken from reference TRBV5-4 and TRBJ2-1, is ETGVTQSPTHLIKTRGQQVTLRCSSQSGHNTVSWYQQALGQGPQFIFQYYREEENGRGNFPPRFSGLQFPNYSSELNVNALELDDSALYLCASSSDRGSYNEQFFGPGTRLTVL.

The V and J genes are TRBV9 and TRBJ1-6; D is unclear. Per germline, CDR1 SGDLS and CDR2 YYNGEE. The V and J ends lost 5 bases and 2 bases respectively, with 11 bases between them. The CDR3 totals 15 residues. CDR3 in amino acids: CASSSSRAYNSPLHF. CDR3 sequence (DNA): TGTGCCAGCAGTTCATCGAGGGCCTATAATTCACCCCTCCACTTT.